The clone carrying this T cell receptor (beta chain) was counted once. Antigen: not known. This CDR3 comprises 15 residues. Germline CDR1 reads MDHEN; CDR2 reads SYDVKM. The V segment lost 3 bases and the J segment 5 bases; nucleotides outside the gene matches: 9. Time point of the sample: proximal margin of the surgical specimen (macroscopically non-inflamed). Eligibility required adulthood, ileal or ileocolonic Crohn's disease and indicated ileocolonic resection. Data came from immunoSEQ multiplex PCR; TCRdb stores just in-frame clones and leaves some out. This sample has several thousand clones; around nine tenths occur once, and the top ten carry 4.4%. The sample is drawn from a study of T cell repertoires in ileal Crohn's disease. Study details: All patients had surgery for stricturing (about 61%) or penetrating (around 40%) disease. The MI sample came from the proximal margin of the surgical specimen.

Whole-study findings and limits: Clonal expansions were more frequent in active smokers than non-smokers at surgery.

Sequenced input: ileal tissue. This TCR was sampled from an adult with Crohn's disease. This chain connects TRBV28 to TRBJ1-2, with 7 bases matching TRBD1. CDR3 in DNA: TGTGCCAGCAGTTTGTCTGGGACAGTTCTTTATGGCTACACCTTC. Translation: CASSLSGTVLYGYTF.